The clone carrying this T cell receptor (beta chain) was counted many times. These data belong to a study of T-cell reconstitution after alpha-beta-depleted transplantation in children. Germline CDR1 and CDR2: DFQATT and SNEGSKA (reference sequence). Trimming cost V 4 bases and J 1 base, with 12 bases left between them. This CDR3 contains 14 residues. TCRbeta library construction was performed incorporating unique molecular identifiers. TCRdb redid the calling of the PCR reads with MiXCR, one entry per CDR3 protein. Here the sample spans about 690,000 distinct CDR3 sequences, about 15% being singletons.

The J gene is TRBJ2-3, the V gene TRBV20-1; TRBD2 is a possible D gene (6 bases). This TCR derives from a human donor who donated a stem cell graft to a child with acute myeloid leukemia. The sample consisted of PBMCs from the stem cell graft donor, taken from the stem cell graft. The CDR3 sequence is CSAIRDWRTDTQYF. The CDR3 DNA sequence: TGCAGTGCTATCCGGGACTGGCGCACAGATACGCAGTATTTT.